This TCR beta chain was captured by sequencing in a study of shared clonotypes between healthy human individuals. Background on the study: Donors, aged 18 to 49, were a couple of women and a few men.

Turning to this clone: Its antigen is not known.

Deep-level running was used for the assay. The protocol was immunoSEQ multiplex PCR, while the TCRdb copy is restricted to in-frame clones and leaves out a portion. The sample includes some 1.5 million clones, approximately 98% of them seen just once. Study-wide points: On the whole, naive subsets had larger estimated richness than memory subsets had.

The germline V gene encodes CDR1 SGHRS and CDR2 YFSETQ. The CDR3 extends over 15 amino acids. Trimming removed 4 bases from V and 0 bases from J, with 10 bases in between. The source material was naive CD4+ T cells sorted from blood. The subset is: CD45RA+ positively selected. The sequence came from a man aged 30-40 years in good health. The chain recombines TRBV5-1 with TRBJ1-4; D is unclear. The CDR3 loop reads CASSLNSATNEKLFF. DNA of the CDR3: TGCGCCAGCAGCCTGAACAGTGCAACTAATGAAAAACTGTTTTTT.